The 21 T cell receptor beta chains in this list originate from one sample, sequenced in a study of blood T cell repertoires in COVID-19 (dated by TCRdb to between 2020 and 2021). The method was the immunoSEQ multiplex PCR assay. TCRdb's version of the immuneACCESS table is confined to in-frame rearrangements and falls short of the full clone set. An unresolved V gene accounts for under half of the shortfall where checked; the remainder is of unknown origin. Present in this sample are 300,000 to 350,000 clones, over 75% of which were seen just once. The biggest ten clones account for around 6.8% of the sample. Specimen: peripheral blood. These receptors all stem from a woman aged 30 to 39 with COVID-19, enrolled during active disease.

V is TRBV2 and J is TRBJ1-1, with D possibly TRBD1 on 5 matching bases. The V end lost 8 bases, the J end lost 4 bases, and 11 bases lay between the germline ends. Germline CDR1 and CDR2: SNHLY and FYNNEI. CDR3 length equals 12 residues. CDR3 nucleotides: TGTGCCAGCCAGCGACAGCCCACTGAAGCTTTCTTT. This translates into CASQRQPTEAFF.

The chain carries TRBV20-1 and TRBJ2-5; 16 nucleotides align to TRBD2. This CDR3 is built from 18 residues. Germline V lookup: CDR1 DFQATT, CDR2 SNEGSKA (reference sequence). Unmatched junction bases numbered 9, after V lost 3 bases and J lost 2 bases. CDR3 sequence (DNA): TGCAGTGCTAGTGGGACTAGCGGGAGGGAACTTTCTCAAGAGACCCAGTACTTC. The encoded protein is CSASGTSGRELSQETQYF.

The chain employs TRBV6-2 or TRBV6-3 and TRBJ1-6; weak D call: TRBD1 (6 bases). Germline V gene sequence: CDR1 MNHEY, CDR2 SVGEGT. The CDR3 length is 14 residues. V lost 5 bases to trimming and J lost 5 bases, with 10 bases between them. CDR3 sequence: CASSRDTDNSPLHF. The CDR3 coding sequence is TGTGCCAGCAGTCGGGACACCGATAATTCACCCCTCCACTTT.

The chain carries TRBV7-8 and TRBJ1-5; 7 bases line up with TRBD1. V lost 5 bases, J lost 11 bases, and 15 bases stayed unmatched. The CDR3 extends over 15 amino acids. Per germline, CDR1 SGHVS and CDR2 FQNEAQ. The CDR3 protein is CASSTTGAGGGAQHF. Here the CDR3 DNA reads TGTGCCAGCAGCACTACAGGGGCCGGAGGTGGGGCCCAGCATTTT.

This chain links TRBV18 with TRBJ2-3; D is possibly TRBD1 (6 bases). The germline V and J ends were trimmed by 3 bases and 1 base, with 14 bases remaining between them. The CDR3 totals 16 residues. Germline V gene data show CDR1 as KGHSH and CDR2 as LQKENI. The CDR3 DNA follows: TGTGCCAGCTCACCGGCCGGGACATCGGGCACAGATACGCAGTATTTT. The encoded protein is CASSPAGTSGTDTQYF. The full variable domain, its missing parts supplied by reference TRBV18 and TRBJ2-3, is NAGVMQNPRHLVRRRGQEARLRCSPMKGHSHVYWYRQLPEEGLKFMVYLQKENIIDESGMPKERFSAEFPKEGPSILRIQQVVRGDSAAYFCASSPAGTSGTDTQYFGPGTRLTVL.

The rearrangement joins TRBV7-9 to TRBJ2-7; unclear D gene. Germline CDR1 SEHNR, CDR2 FQNEAQ (reference sequence). This CDR3 comprises 11 residues. V was clipped by 5 bases and J by 1 base, with 3 bases between them. DNA of the CDR3: TGTGCCAGCAGCCCTTCCTACGAGCAGTACTTC. Translating it yields CASSPSYEQYF.

The rearrangement links TRBV9 to TRBJ1-2; a weak D match, TRBD1 (5 bases). The germline CDR1 and CDR2 sequences are SGDLS and YYNGEE. The V and J ends lost 0 bases and 2 bases respectively, with 17 bases between them. The CDR3 covers 17 residues. As DNA, the CDR3 is TGTGCCAGCAGCGTAGAGCCCGGACTGGGGGGGAACTATGGCTACACCTTC. This sequence encodes CASSVEPGLGGNYGYTF.

The chain employs TRBV5-1 and TRBJ1-2, with TRBD1 identical over 8 bases. V was pared by 3 bases and J by 8 bases, with 6 bases of the junction left unmatched. The CDR3 totals 13 residues. CDR1 SGHRS and CDR2 YFSETQ come from the germline V gene. CDR3 sequence reads: CASSSPTGAGYTF. CDR3 in DNA: TGCGCCAGCAGCTCTCCGACAGGGGCAGGCTACACCTTC.

This chain uses TRBV9 with TRBJ2-7; weak D call: TRBD2 (6 bases). Germline-derived CDR1 and CDR2 are SGDLS and YYNGEE. This CDR3 is 14 amino acids long. The V end lost 2 bases, the J end lost 2 bases, and 11 bases lay between the germline ends. The CDR3 reads CASSVGGATYEQYF. The CDR3 coding sequence is TGTGCCAGCAGCGTGGGCGGGGCGACCTACGAGCAGTACTTC.

This sequence joins TRBV27 and TRBJ2-1; weak D call: TRBD1 (5 bases). CDR1 is MNHEY and CDR2 is SMNVEV in the germline V gene (reference sequence). V lost 0 bases and J 6 bases, leaving 6 bases between the germline ends. CDR3 size: 13 residues. CDR3 in amino acids: CASSLSRVNEQFF. The CDR3 region has the DNA TGTGCCAGCAGTTTATCCAGGGTCAATGAGCAGTTCTTC.

This clone has a single count. The chain uses TRBV5-5 and TRBJ2-7, with a possible D match to TRBD2 (7 bases). This CDR3 region has 13 residues. Trimming cost V 2 bases and J 3 bases, with 9 bases left between them. CDR1 is SGHKS and CDR2 is YYEKEE in the germline V gene (reference sequence). The CDR3 protein is CASSLRGGYEQYF. The CDR3 DNA is TGTGCCAGCAGCTTAAGGGGGGGCTACGAGCAGTACTTC.

This chain uses TRBV7-9 with TRBJ2-1, with 10 nucleotides matching TRBD2. Germline CDR1 and CDR2: SEHNR and FQNEAQ (reference sequence). The CDR3 is 18 amino acids. With 4 bases clipped from V and 0 bases from J, the junction kept 9 bases outside the gene matches. The CDR3 spells CASSSLFSGRSSYNEQFF. The CDR3 DNA is TGTGCCAGCAGCTCCCTGTTTAGCGGGAGGAGCTCCTACAATGAGCAGTTCTTC.

The chain is built from TRBV9 and TRBJ2-2, with a possible D match to TRBD1 (5 bases). V lost 0 bases, J lost 4 bases, and 10 bases lay in between. Germline values: CDR1 SGDLS, CDR2 YYNGEE. The CDR3 contains 15 residues. As DNA, the CDR3 is TGTGCCAGCAGCGTAGCTATCAGGGCCACCGGGGAGCTGTTTTTT. It codes for CASSVAIRATGELFF.

The chain's CDR3 is CSVLPGTANTEAFF. The CDR3 coding sequence is TGCAGCGTTTTACCCGGGACAGCAAACACTGAAGCTTTCTTT. This chain joins TRBV29-1 and TRBJ1-1; 7 bases fit TRBD1. There are 14 residues in the CDR3. V was clipped by 5 bases and J by 2 bases; unmatched bases: 8. Per the germline V gene, CDR1 is SQVTM and CDR2 is ANQGSEA.

CDR3 bases: TGCGCCAGCAGCTTGGGACTAGCCCGTCCAGATACGCAGTATTTT. It codes for CASSLGLARPDTQYF. The rearrangement uses TRBV5-1 and TRBJ2-3, with 7 bases identical to TRBD2. The length of the CDR3 is 15 residues. Germline V gene lookup returns CDR1 SGHRS and CDR2 YFSETQ. Losses at the gene ends were 0 bases for V and 4 bases for J; bases not matched to a gene: 5.

The chain joins TRBV7-9 to TRBJ2-5; D is uncertain. Germline lookup yields CDR1 SEHNR and CDR2 FQNEAQ (reference sequence). Trimming cost V 3 bases and J 4 bases, with 9 bases left between them. This CDR3 has 13 amino acids. The CDR3 DNA reads as TGTGCCAGCAGCTTTAGGCAGGCAGAGACCCAGTACTTC. Encoded protein: CASSFRQAETQYF.

The chain recombines TRBV6-1 with TRBJ2-7, with 10 bases that match TRBD1. The germline gives CDR1 MNHNS, CDR2 SASEGT. V lost 2 bases to trimming and J lost 5 bases; unmatched junction nucleotides: 6. The CDR3 consists of 15 residues. The CDR3 reads CASSEPGQGINEQYF. The CDR3 DNA sequence: TGTGCCAGCAGTGAACCGGGACAGGGGATCAACGAGCAGTACTTC.

This clone was seen only once. V usage is TRBV18 and J usage is TRBJ2-1; D is possibly TRBD1 (6 bases). The CDR3 consists of 15 residues. V lost 0 bases and J 2 bases, leaving 8 bases between the germline ends. From germline, CDR1 is KGHSH and CDR2 LQKENI. CDR3 loop: CASSPPRQAYNEQFF. The DNA of the CDR3 is TGTGCCAGCTCACCACCGAGACAGGCCTACAATGAGCAGTTCTTC.

The chain employs TRBV30 and TRBJ2-2; D is ambiguous. This CDR3 region has 14 residues. Trimming left V 0 bases short and J 4 bases short, with 9 bases between. In germline, CDR1 is GTSNPN, CDR2 SVGIG (reference sequence). CDR3 in DNA: TGTGCCTGGAGTGTAACGTCAGGCACCGGGGAGCTGTTTTTT. Protein product: CAWSVTSGTGELFF.

This clone was counted between two and nine times. V is TRBV4-1 and J is TRBJ1-6, with 8 bases fitting TRBD1. The CDR3 length is 16 residues. Losses at the gene ends were 0 bases for V and 7 bases for J; bases not matched to a gene: 5. Germline V gene sequence: CDR1 MGHRA, CDR2 YSYEKL. In nucleotides, the CDR3 is TGCGCCAGCAGCCAAGATACCAGGGGGCGGAATTCACCCCTCCACTTT. Its translation is CASSQDTRGRNSPLHF.

This chain links TRBV5-1 with TRBJ1-1; no definite D call. This CDR3 spans 17 amino acids. V lost 0 bases, J lost 1 base, and 16 bases lay in between. Germline V lookup: CDR1 SGHRS, CDR2 YFSETQ. CDR3 sequence reads: CASSLGALEGWNTEAFF. The CDR3 bases are TGCGCCAGCAGCTTGGGGGCCTTAGAGGGATGGAACACTGAAGCTTTCTTT.